A selection of T cell receptor beta chains follows, all from one sample in a study of T cell changes during pregnancy in multiple sclerosis. Sequencing used immunoSEQ multiplex PCR; TCRdb keeps in-frame clones, though not all of them. The sample lists about 67,000 clones, around 90% seen once, with around 1.6% in the top ten. The sample in question was peripheral blood, obtained after pregnancy. Receptors were obtained from a female donor with multiple sclerosis, enrolled in a pregnancy study. CDR3s include the opening cysteine and the closing phenylalanine or tryptophan. D genes are given only for firm matches. Clone sizes are given selectively: once, few, many, or a class where the clone is expanded.

abundance: .; v_gene: TRBV6-6; len: 12; d_gene: .; j_gene: TRBJ1-5; CDR3nt: TGTGCCAGCAGATCAGGGGCGAAGCCCCAGCATTTT; CDR3aa: CASRSGAKPQHF
abundance: .; v_gene: TRBV30; len: 14; d_gene: .; j_gene: TRBJ2-7; CDR3nt: TGTGCCTGGAGTGTAATGGAGGGTGTCGACGAGCAGTACTTC; CDR3aa: CAWSVMEGVDEQYF
abundance: .; v_gene: TRBV5-4; len: 14; d_gene: TRBD1; j_gene: TRBJ1-2; CDR3nt: TGTGCCAGCAGCCCGGGACAGGGACGAGGTGGCTACACCTTC; CDR3aa: CASSPGQGRGGYTF
abundance: .; v_gene: TRBV30; len: 16; d_gene: TRBD2; j_gene: TRBJ2-5; CDR3nt: TGTGCCTGGAGCGCCGGGAGGCCACGGGGCGTGGAGACCCAGTACTTC; CDR3aa: CAWSAGRPRGVETQYF
abundance: .; v_gene: TRBV2; len: 13; d_gene: TRBD1; j_gene: TRBJ1-2; CDR3nt: TGTGCCAGCAGGGACAGGGGGCCCTATGGCTACACCTTC; CDR3aa: CASRDRGPYGYTF
abundance: once; v_gene: TRBV7-2; len: 15; d_gene: TRBD2; j_gene: TRBJ2-1; CDR3nt: TGTGCCAGCAGCTTTAAGAGCGGGGGGGGCAATGAGCAGTTCTTC; CDR3aa: CASSFKSGGGNEQFF
abundance: .; v_gene: TRBV5-1; len: 14; d_gene: TRBD2; j_gene: TRBJ2-5; CDR3nt: TGCGCCAGCAGCTTGGAGTGGGAGGGGGAGACCCAGTACTTC; CDR3aa: CASSLEWEGETQYF
abundance: .; v_gene: TRBV6-6; len: 16; d_gene: .; j_gene: TRBJ1-5; CDR3nt: TGTGCCAGCAGACGCGGGGGTGTGGGGGGCAATCAGCCCCAGCATTTT; CDR3aa: CASRRGGVGGNQPQHF
abundance: .; v_gene: TRBV5-6; len: 16; d_gene: TRBD2; j_gene: TRBJ2-5; CDR3nt: TGTGCCAGCAGCTTGGAACTAGCGGGTCCCCAAGAGACCCAGTACTTC; CDR3aa: CASSLELAGPQETQYF
abundance: .; v_gene: TRBV19; len: 14; d_gene: .; j_gene: TRBJ2-7; CDR3nt: TGTGCCAGTAGGCCTGGGCAGAACTCCTACGAGCAGTACTTC; CDR3aa: CASRPGQNSYEQYF
abundance: once; v_gene: TRBV19; len: 16; d_gene: TRBD1; j_gene: TRBJ2-1; CDR3nt: TGTGCCAGTAGTATCCGAGGGACAGGGAAATACAATGAGCAGTTCTTC; CDR3aa: CASSIRGTGKYNEQFF
abundance: .; v_gene: TRBV10-3; len: 17; d_gene: TRBD1; j_gene: TRBJ2-3; CDR3nt: TGTGCCATCGGTGGGAACCACCGGGACAGGGGATCAGATACGCAGTATTTT; CDR3aa: CAIGGNHRDRGSDTQYF
abundance: .; v_gene: TRBV30; len: 15; d_gene: .; j_gene: TRBJ1-2; CDR3nt: TGTGCCTGGACCAGGAACGGACAGTGGAACTATGGCTACACCTTC; CDR3aa: CAWTRNGQWNYGYTF
abundance: .; v_gene: TRBV28; len: 14; d_gene: TRBD1; j_gene: TRBJ2-7; CDR3nt: TGTGCCAGCAGTGACTCGACAGGGACCCACGAGCAGTACTTC; CDR3aa: CASSDSTGTHEQYF
abundance: few; v_gene: TRBV2; len: 11; d_gene: .; j_gene: TRBJ1-1; CDR3nt: TGTGCCAGCGGAACAGGGTTCCGAGCTTTCTTT; CDR3aa: CASGTGFRAFF
abundance: .; v_gene: TRBV27; len: 14; d_gene: .; j_gene: TRBJ1-1; CDR3nt: TGTGCCAGCAGCCAGACAGCCATGAACACTGAAGCTTTCTTT; CDR3aa: CASSQTAMNTEAFF
abundance: .; v_gene: TRBV5-1; len: 17; d_gene: TRBD2; j_gene: TRBJ2-3; CDR3nt: TGCGCCAGCAGCTCCGGGACTAGCGGGAGGTGGGCAGATACGCAGTATTTT; CDR3aa: CASSSGTSGRWADTQYF
abundance: once; v_gene: TRBV30; len: 13; d_gene: .; j_gene: TRBJ1-2; CDR3nt: TGTGCCTGGAGTGGACAGGCAGGGGACGGCTACACCTTC; CDR3aa: CAWSGQAGDGYTF
abundance: .; v_gene: TRBV30; len: 11; d_gene: TRBD1; j_gene: TRBJ1-2; CDR3nt: TGTGCCTGGGGACAGGGGGATGGCTACACCTTC; CDR3aa: CAWGQGDGYTF
abundance: .; v_gene: TRBV7-9; len: 14; d_gene: .; j_gene: TRBJ1-4; CDR3nt: TGTGCCAGCAGCTTAGGACAACGGAATGAAAAACTGTTTTTT; CDR3aa: CASSLGQRNEKLFF
abundance: .; v_gene: TRBV28; len: 15; d_gene: TRBD2; j_gene: TRBJ2-7; CDR3nt: TGTGCCAGCAGTTTATCGGCTAGCGGGAGCTACGAGCAGTACTTC; CDR3aa: CASSLSASGSYEQYF
abundance: .; v_gene: TRBV25-1; len: 10; d_gene: .; j_gene: TRBJ2-3; CDR3nt: TGTGCCAGCAGTGCTGATACGCAGTATTTT; CDR3aa: CASSADTQYF
abundance: .; v_gene: TRBV2; len: 13; d_gene: .; j_gene: TRBJ1-2; CDR3nt: TGTGCCAGCCGTTCGTACTGGGGGGATGGCTACACCTTC; CDR3aa: CASRSYWGDGYTF
abundance: .; v_gene: TRBV21-1; len: 8; d_gene: .; j_gene: TRBJ2-7; CDR3nt: TGTGCCAGCACTGAGCAGTACTTC; CDR3aa: CASTEQYF
abundance: .; v_gene: TRBV12-2; len: 17; d_gene: .; j_gene: TRBJ2-7; CDR3nt: TGTGCAAGTCGCTTAGCTATCGAGGACTGCGCCGCCTACGAGCAGTACTTC; CDR3aa: CASRLAIEDCAAYEQYF
abundance: .; v_gene: TRBV11-2; len: 14; d_gene: .; j_gene: TRBJ1-1; CDR3nt: TGTGCCAGCAGCTTACAGGTTGGGCTAACTGAAGCTTTCTTT; CDR3aa: CASSLQVGLTEAFF
abundance: .; v_gene: TRBV18; len: 14; d_gene: TRBD1; j_gene: TRBJ2-7; CDR3nt: TGTGCCAGCTCACTCCGGGACAGGGATCTCGAGCAGTACTTC; CDR3aa: CASSLRDRDLEQYF
abundance: .; v_gene: TRBV7-9; len: 16; d_gene: TRBD1; j_gene: TRBJ2-3; CDR3nt: TGTGCCAGCAGCACCGGGACAGGCCGTCCCACAGATACGCAGTATTTT; CDR3aa: CASSTGTGRPTDTQYF
abundance: .; v_gene: TRBV19; len: 14; d_gene: TRBD1; j_gene: TRBJ2-7; CDR3nt: TGTGCCAGTGCCAGCCCCGGGACAGGGGACGAGCAGTACTTC; CDR3aa: CASASPGTGDEQYF
abundance: .; v_gene: TRBV7-9; len: 12; d_gene: TRBD1; j_gene: TRBJ2-7; CDR3nt: TGTGCCAGCAGGGGACAGGTTTACGAGCAGTACTTC; CDR3aa: CASRGQVYEQYF
abundance: .; v_gene: TRBV19; len: 16; d_gene: .; j_gene: TRBJ2-6; CDR3nt: TGTGCCAGTAGTATTTCAAGGGGTTCTGGGGCCAACGTCCTGACTTTC; CDR3aa: CASSISRGSGANVLTF
abundance: .; v_gene: TRBV7-3; len: 15; d_gene: TRBD2; j_gene: TRBJ2-3; CDR3nt: TGTGCCAGCAGCCGACTAGCGGGGGTCGCAGATACGCAGTATTTT; CDR3aa: CASSRLAGVADTQYF
abundance: .; v_gene: TRBV5-1; len: 14; d_gene: .; j_gene: TRBJ1-2; CDR3nt: TGCGCCAGCAGCTTGCAGCGGGGCGGCTATGGCTACACCTTC; CDR3aa: CASSLQRGGYGYTF
abundance: .; v_gene: TRBV5-1; len: 16; d_gene: TRBD1; j_gene: TRBJ2-7; CDR3nt: TGCGCCAGCAGCACAGGGACAGGGCCGACCATCTACGAGCAGTACTTC; CDR3aa: CASSTGTGPTIYEQYF
abundance: .; v_gene: TRBV5-6; len: 11; d_gene: .; j_gene: TRBJ2-3; CDR3nt: TGTGCCAGCAGCACAATAGATACGCAGTATTTT; CDR3aa: CASSTIDTQYF
abundance: .; v_gene: TRBV19; len: 13; d_gene: .; j_gene: TRBJ1-1; CDR3nt: TGTGCCAGTAGTCTTGGGGCGGTCACTGAAGCTTTCTTT; CDR3aa: CASSLGAVTEAFF
abundance: .; v_gene: TRBV6-4; len: 15; d_gene: .; j_gene: TRBJ2-2; CDR3nt: TGTGCCAGCAGTGACTCTGTGGGGGGCACCGGGGAGCTGTTTTTT; CDR3aa: CASSDSVGGTGELFF
abundance: .; v_gene: TRBV19; len: 14; d_gene: .; j_gene: TRBJ2-1; CDR3nt: TGTGCCACCCAGAGAATGGGCTCATACAATGAGCAGTTCTTC; CDR3aa: CATQRMGSYNEQFF
abundance: .; v_gene: TRBV6-4; len: 14; d_gene: .; j_gene: TRBJ1-2; CDR3nt: TGTGCCAGCAGTTCGCTTATAGGAAGAGGTGGCTACACCTTC; CDR3aa: CASSSLIGRGGYTF
abundance: .; v_gene: TRBV5-5; len: 12; d_gene: TRBD1; j_gene: TRBJ2-7; CDR3nt: TGTGCCAGCAGCTTGGCAGGGGGCGAGCAGTACTTC; CDR3aa: CASSLAGGEQYF
abundance: .; v_gene: TRBV2; len: 14; d_gene: TRBD2; j_gene: TRBJ2-3; CDR3nt: TGTGCCAGCAAGGCTAGCGGTAGCACAGATACGCAGTATTTT; CDR3aa: CASKASGSTDTQYF
abundance: .; v_gene: TRBV30; len: 13; d_gene: .; j_gene: TRBJ2-5; CDR3nt: TGTGCCTGGAGTCCCGGGGGGCTGGAGACCCAGTACTTC; CDR3aa: CAWSPGGLETQYF
abundance: .; v_gene: TRBV19; len: 16; d_gene: .; j_gene: TRBJ1-5; CDR3nt: TGTGCCAGTAGTGTGATACAGGATTATAGCAATCAGCCCCAGCATTTT; CDR3aa: CASSVIQDYSNQPQHF
abundance: few; v_gene: TRBV6-1; len: 15; d_gene: TRBD1; j_gene: TRBJ1-1; CDR3nt: TGTGCCAGCAGTGATGATTACAGGGGGTTGGCTGAAGCTTTCTTT; CDR3aa: CASSDDYRGLAEAFF
abundance: .; v_gene: TRBV28; len: 15; d_gene: TRBD2; j_gene: TRBJ2-1; CDR3nt: TGTGCCAGCAGTTTGAAGCGGGATTCCTACAATGAGCAGTTCTTC; CDR3aa: CASSLKRDSYNEQFF
abundance: .; v_gene: TRBV29-1; len: 16; d_gene: TRBD2; j_gene: TRBJ2-1; CDR3nt: TGCAGCGTTGAATCTTCGGTTGGGGGGAGGGTTAATGAGCAGTTCTTC; CDR3aa: CSVESSVGGRVNEQFF
abundance: few; v_gene: TRBV30; len: 14; d_gene: .; j_gene: TRBJ1-3; CDR3nt: TGTGCCTGGAGTGTGTCCAACTCTGGAAACACCATATATTTT; CDR3aa: CAWSVSNSGNTIYF
abundance: .; v_gene: TRBV18; len: 20; d_gene: .; j_gene: TRBJ2-1; CDR3nt: TGTGCCAGCTCACCATGGACAGGGTCGGCTAGCGGGGTAGGGGACAATGAGCAGTTCTTC; CDR3aa: CASSPWTGSASGVGDNEQFF
abundance: .; v_gene: TRBV6-5; len: 16; d_gene: TRBD2; j_gene: TRBJ2-1; CDR3nt: TGTGCCAGCAGTTCCCCGACTAGCGGATCCTACAATGAGCAGTTCTTC; CDR3aa: CASSSPTSGSYNEQFF
abundance: .; v_gene: TRBV5-4; len: 14; d_gene: .; j_gene: TRBJ1-2; CDR3nt: TGTGCCAGCAGCTTGGACAGGTGGGTGAGTAGCTACACCTTC; CDR3aa: CASSLDRWVSSYTF
abundance: .; v_gene: TRBV2; len: 15; d_gene: TRBD2; j_gene: TRBJ2-4; CDR3nt: TGTGCCAGCAGTGTGAGAGCGGGAGGGCTTAACATTCAGTACTTC; CDR3aa: CASSVRAGGLNIQYF
abundance: .; v_gene: TRBV7-9; len: 16; d_gene: TRBD2; j_gene: TRBJ2-1; CDR3nt: TGTGCCAGCAGCTCAAGTACTAGCGGATCCTACAATGAGCAGTTCTTC; CDR3aa: CASSSSTSGSYNEQFF
abundance: once; v_gene: TRBV7-9; len: 15; d_gene: TRBD2; j_gene: TRBJ2-1; CDR3nt: TGTGCCAGCAGCTTGGGACTAGCGGACTCAAATGAGCAGTTCTTC; CDR3aa: CASSLGLADSNEQFF
abundance: .; v_gene: TRBV19; len: 14; d_gene: TRBD1; j_gene: TRBJ1-5; CDR3nt: TGTGCCAGTACCCTTTCTAGGGGGCAGGGGCCCCAGCATTTT; CDR3aa: CASTLSRGQGPQHF
abundance: .; v_gene: TRBV15; len: 15; d_gene: .; j_gene: TRBJ1-4; CDR3nt: TGTGCCACCAGCAGTTTCAGGGCGAACCTCGGTAGGCTGTTTTTT; CDR3aa: CATSSFRANLGRLFF
abundance: .; v_gene: TRBV7-3; len: 14; d_gene: .; j_gene: TRBJ2-2; CDR3nt: TGTGCCAGCAGCTTAATCCCGTACTCCGGGGAGCTGTTTTTT; CDR3aa: CASSLIPYSGELFF
abundance: .; v_gene: TRBV21-1; len: 15; d_gene: .; j_gene: TRBJ2-7; CDR3nt: TGTGCCACTCGACCGGCGGACTACACCTCCTACGAGCAGTACTTC; CDR3aa: CATRPADYTSYEQYF
abundance: .; v_gene: TRBV6-1; len: 12; d_gene: .; j_gene: TRBJ1-2; CDR3nt: TGTGCCACACGGTGGCAGGACTATGGCTACACCTTC; CDR3aa: CATRWQDYGYTF